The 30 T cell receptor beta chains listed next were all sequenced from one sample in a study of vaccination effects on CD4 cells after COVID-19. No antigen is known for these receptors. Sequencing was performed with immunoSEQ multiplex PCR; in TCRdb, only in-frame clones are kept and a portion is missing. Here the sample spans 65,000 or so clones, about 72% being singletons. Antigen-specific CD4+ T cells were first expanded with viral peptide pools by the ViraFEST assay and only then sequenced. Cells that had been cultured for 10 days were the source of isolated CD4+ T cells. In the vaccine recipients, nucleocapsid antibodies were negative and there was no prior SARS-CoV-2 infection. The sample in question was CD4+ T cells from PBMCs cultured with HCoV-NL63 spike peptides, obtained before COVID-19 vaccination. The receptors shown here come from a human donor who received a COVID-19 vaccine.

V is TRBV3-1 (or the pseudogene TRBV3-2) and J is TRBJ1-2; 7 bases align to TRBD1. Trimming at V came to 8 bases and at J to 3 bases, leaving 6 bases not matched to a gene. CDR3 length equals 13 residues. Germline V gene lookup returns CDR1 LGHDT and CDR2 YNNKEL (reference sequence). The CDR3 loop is CASRLTGDYGYTF. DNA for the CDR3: TGTGCCAGCCGATTAACAGGGGACTATGGCTACACCTTC.

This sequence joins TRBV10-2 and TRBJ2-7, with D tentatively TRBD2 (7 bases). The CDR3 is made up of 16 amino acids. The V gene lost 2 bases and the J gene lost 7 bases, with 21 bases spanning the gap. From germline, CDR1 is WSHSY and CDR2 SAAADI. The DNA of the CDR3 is TGCGCCAGCAGTGAGGGGGGGGGCACCCGTCTCGGGGAGCAGTACGTC. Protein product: CASSEGGGTRLGEQYV.

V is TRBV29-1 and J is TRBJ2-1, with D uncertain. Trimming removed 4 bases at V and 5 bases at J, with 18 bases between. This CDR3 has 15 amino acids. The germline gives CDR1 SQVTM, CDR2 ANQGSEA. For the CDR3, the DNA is TGCAGCGTTGTGTATTTTGGACGGAGCAACAATGAGCAGTTCTTC. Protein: CSVVYFGRSNNEQFF.

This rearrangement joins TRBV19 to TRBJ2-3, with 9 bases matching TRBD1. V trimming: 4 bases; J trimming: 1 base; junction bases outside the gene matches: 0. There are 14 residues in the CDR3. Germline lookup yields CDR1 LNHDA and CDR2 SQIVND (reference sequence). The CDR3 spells CASSRTGGTDTQYF. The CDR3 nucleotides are TGTGCCAGTAGTAGGACAGGGGGCACAGATACGCAGTATTTT.

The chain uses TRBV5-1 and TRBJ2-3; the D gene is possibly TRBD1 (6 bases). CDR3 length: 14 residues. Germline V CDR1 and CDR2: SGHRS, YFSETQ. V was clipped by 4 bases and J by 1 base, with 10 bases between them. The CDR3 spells CASSEGHGTDTQYF. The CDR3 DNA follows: TGCGCCAGCAGCGAGGGACATGGCACAGATACGCAGTATTTT.

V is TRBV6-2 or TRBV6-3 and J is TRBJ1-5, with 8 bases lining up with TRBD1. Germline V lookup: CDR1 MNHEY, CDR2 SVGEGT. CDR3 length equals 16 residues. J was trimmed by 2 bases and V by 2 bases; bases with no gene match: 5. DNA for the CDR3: TGTGCCAGCAGTTACCCGAAGGGACAGGGCAATCAGCCCCAGCATTTT. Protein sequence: CASSYPKGQGNQPQHF.

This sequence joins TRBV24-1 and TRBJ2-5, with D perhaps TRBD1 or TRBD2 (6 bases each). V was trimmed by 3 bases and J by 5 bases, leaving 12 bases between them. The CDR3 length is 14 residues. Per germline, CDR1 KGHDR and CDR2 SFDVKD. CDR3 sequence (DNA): TGTGCCACCAGTGATCCTACAGGGAGGGAGACCCAGTACTTC. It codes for CATSDPTGRETQYF.

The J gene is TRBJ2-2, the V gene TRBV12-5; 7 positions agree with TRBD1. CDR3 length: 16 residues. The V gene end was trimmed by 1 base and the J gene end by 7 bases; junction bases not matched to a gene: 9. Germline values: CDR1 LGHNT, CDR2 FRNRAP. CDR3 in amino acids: CASGLDSGTVGGELFF. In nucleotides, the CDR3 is TGTGCTAGTGGTTTGGACTCCGGGACAGTAGGCGGGGAGCTGTTTTTT.

The CDR3 coding sequence is TGTGCCACCAGTGACCCTCGGTCCTATCAGCCCCAGCATTTT. Its protein product is CATSDPRSYQPQHF. The V gene is TRBV24-1, the J gene TRBJ1-5; D is unclear. V was shortened by 4 bases and J by 5 bases, with 11 bases between the two germline ends. The CDR3 spans 14 residues. Germline CDR1 KGHDR, CDR2 SFDVKD.

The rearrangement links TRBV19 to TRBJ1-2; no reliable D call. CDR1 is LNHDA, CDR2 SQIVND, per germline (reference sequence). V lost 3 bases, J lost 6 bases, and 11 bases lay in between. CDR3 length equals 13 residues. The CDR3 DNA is TGTGCCAGTAGTATTACCTACGAGGATGGCTACACCTTC. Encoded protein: CASSITYEDGYTF.

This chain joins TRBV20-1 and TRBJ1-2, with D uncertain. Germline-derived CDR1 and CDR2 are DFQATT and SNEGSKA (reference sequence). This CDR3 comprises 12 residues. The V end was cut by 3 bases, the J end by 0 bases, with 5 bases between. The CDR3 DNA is TGCAGTGCTAGTCCGGCTAACTATGGCTACACCTTC. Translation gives CSASPANYGYTF.

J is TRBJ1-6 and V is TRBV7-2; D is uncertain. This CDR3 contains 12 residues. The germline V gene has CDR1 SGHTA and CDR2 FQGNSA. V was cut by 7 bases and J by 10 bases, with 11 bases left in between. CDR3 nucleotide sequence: TGTGCCAGCACCAGCGGGAGGTCACCCCTCCACTTT. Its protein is CASTSGRSPLHF.

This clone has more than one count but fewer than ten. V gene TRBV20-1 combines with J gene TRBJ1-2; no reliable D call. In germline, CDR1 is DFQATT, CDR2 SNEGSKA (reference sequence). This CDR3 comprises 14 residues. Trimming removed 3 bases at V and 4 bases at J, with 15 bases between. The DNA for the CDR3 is TGCAGTGCTAGTATTTCCCGGGCGACCTATGGCTACACCTTC. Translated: CSASISRATYGYTF.

The CDR3 nucleotides read TGTGCCAGCAGCAGAGACAGGGATGGTGAAAAACTGTTTTTT. Its protein product is CASSRDRDGEKLFF. The V call is TRBV6-5, the J call TRBJ1-4, with 7 bases matching TRBD1. Germline CDR1 and CDR2: MNHEY and SVGAGI. J gave up 7 bases and V 6 bases, and 8 bases lay outside the gene matches. The CDR3 is 14 amino acids.

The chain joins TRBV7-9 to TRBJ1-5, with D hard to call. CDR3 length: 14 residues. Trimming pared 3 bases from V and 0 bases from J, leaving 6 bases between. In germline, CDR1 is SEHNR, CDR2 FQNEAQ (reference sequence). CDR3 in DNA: TGTGCCAGCAGCTTGGCGTATAGCAATCAGCCCCAGCATTTT. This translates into CASSLAYSNQPQHF.

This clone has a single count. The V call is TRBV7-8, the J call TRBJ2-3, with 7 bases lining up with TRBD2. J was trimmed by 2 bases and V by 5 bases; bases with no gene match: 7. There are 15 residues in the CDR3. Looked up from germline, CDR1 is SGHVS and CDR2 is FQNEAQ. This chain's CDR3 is CASSRAGFNTDTQYF. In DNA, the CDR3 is TGTGCCAGCAGCCGAGCGGGGTTCAACACAGATACGCAGTATTTT.

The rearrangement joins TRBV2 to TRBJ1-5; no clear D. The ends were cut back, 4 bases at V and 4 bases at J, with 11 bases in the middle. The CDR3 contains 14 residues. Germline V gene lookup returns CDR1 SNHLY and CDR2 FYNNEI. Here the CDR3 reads CASSANFANQPQHF. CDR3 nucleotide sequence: TGTGCCAGCAGTGCGAACTTCGCTAATCAGCCCCAGCATTTT.

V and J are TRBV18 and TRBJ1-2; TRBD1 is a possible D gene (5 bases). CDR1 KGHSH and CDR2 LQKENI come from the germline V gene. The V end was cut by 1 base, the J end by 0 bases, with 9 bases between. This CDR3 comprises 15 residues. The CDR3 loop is CASSPLGDTNYGYTF. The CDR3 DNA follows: TGTGCCAGCTCACCACTGGGGGATACTAACTATGGCTACACCTTC.

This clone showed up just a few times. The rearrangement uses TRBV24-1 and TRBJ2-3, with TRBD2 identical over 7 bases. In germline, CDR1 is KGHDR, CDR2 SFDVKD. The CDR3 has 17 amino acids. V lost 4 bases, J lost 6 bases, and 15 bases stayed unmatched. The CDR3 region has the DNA TGTGCCACCAGTGACCCGACCCGGGGGGTTGGTGCGGATACGCAGTATTTT. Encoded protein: CATSDPTRGVGADTQYF.

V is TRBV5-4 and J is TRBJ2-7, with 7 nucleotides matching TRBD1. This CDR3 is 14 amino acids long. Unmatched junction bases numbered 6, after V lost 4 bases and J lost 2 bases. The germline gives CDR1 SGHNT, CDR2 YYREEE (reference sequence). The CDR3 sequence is CASSQDRRTYEQYV. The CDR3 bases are TGTGCCAGCAGCCAGGACAGGCGAACCTACGAGCAGTACGTC.

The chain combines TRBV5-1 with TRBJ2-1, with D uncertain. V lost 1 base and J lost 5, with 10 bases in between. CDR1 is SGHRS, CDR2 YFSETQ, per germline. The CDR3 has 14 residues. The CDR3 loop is CASSLTQGNNEQFF. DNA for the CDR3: TGCGCCAGCAGCTTGACACAAGGTAACAATGAGCAGTTCTTC. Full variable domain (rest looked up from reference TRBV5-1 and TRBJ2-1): KAGVTQTPRYLIKTRGQQVTLSCSPISGHRSVSWYQQTPGQGLQFLFEYFSETQRNKGNFPGRFSGRQFSNSRSEMNVSTLELGDSALYLCASSLTQGNNEQFFGPGTRLTVL.

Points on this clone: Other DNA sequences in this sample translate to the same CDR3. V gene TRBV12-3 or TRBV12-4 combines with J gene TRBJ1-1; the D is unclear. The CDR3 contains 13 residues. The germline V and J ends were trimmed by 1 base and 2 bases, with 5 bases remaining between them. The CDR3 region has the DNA TGTGCCAGCAGTTTAGGGGGAAACACTGAAGCTTTCTTT. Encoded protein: CASSLGGNTEAFF.

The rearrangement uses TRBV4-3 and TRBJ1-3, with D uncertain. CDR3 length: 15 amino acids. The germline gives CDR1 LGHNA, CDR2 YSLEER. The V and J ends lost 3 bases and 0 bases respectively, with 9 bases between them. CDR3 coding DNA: TGCGCCAGCAGCCATGGCCGGGGCTCTGGAAACACCATATATTTT. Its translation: CASSHGRGSGNTIYF.

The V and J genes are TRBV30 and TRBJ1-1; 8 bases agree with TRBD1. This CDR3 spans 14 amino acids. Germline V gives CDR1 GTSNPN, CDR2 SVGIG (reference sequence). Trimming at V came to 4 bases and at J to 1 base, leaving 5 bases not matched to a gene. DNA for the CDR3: TGTGCCTGGATTACCGGGACAGGGAACACTGAAGCTTTCTTT. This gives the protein CAWITGTGNTEAFF.

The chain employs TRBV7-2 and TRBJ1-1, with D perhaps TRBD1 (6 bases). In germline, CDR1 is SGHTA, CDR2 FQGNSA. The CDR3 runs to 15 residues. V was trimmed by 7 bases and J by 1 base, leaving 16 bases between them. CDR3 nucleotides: TGTGCCAGCAAGGCCTTTGCGACAGGGAACACTGAAGCTTTCTTT. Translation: CASKAFATGNTEAFF.

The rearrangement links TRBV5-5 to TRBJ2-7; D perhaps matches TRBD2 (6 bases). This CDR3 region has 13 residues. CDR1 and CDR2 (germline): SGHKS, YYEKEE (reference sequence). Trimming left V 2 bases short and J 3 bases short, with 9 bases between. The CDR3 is CASSFAGNYEQYV. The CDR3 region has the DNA TGTGCCAGCAGCTTTGCGGGGAACTACGAGCAGTACGTC.

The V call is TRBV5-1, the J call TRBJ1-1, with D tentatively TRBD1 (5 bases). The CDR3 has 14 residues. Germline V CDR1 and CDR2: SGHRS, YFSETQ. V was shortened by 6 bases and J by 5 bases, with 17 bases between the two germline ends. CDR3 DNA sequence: TGCGCCAGCACCATTGGGGGGTATGAAACTGAAGCTTTCTTT. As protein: CASTIGGYETEAFF.

CDR3 sequence (DNA): TGCGCCAGCAGCTTGGAGTACAGCTCTGGGGCCAACGTCCTGACTTTC. Translating gives CASSLEYSSGANVLTF. This sequence joins TRBV5-1 and TRBJ2-6; no reliable D call. Germline CDR1 SGHRS, CDR2 YFSETQ. The V gene lost 0 bases and the J gene lost 0 bases, with 7 bases spanning the gap. The CDR3 covers 16 residues.

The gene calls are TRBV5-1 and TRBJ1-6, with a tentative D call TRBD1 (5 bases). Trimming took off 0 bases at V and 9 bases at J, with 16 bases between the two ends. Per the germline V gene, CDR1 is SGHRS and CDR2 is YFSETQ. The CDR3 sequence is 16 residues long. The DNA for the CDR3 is TGCGCCAGCAGCTTGGGACGCCGGGACTCCCGTTCACCCCTCCACTTT. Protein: CASSLGRRDSRSPLHF.

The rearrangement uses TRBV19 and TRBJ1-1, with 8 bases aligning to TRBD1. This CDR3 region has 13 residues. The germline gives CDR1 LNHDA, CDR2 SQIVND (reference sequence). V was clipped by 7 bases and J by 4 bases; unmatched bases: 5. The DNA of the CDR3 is TGTGCCAGTACTCAGGGGGCGGTCACTGAAGCTTTCTTT. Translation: CASTQGAVTEAFF.